These 11 T cell receptor beta chains came from one sample sequenced in a study of CD8+ T cells in alopecia areata. cDNA reverse transcribed from extracted RNA served as the sequencing template. Using immunoSEQ multiplex PCR, the repertoire was profiled, and TCRdb retains in-frame clones only, with some absent. Of about 110,000 clones in the sample, under 60% were seen once. The sequenced sample was NKG2D-low CD8+ T cells sorted from blood. Source of these receptors: a human donor with alopecia areata.

In this sample, this clone turned up many times. The chain couples TRBV7-9 to TRBJ1-1; a weak D match, TRBD1 (5 bases). Between the trimmed V and J ends, which lost 2 bases and 0 bases, there was a span of 13 bases. The CDR3 runs to 16 residues. From germline, CDR1 is SEHNR and CDR2 FQNEAQ (reference sequence). CDR3 protein: CASSLNKGNMNTEAFF. CDR3 DNA sequence: TGTGCCAGCAGCTTAAACAAGGGGAATATGAACACTGAAGCTTTCTTT.

The genes are TRBV27 and TRBJ2-7; D is unresolved. Trimming stripped 6 bases from V and 4 bases from J, with 13 bases between. This CDR3 has 13 residues. Looked up from germline, CDR1 is MNHEY and CDR2 is SMNVEV (reference sequence). The CDR3 region has the DNA TGTGCCAGCAGCCCTCCGGAGTCGTACGAGCAGTACTTC. The encoded protein is CASSPPESYEQYF.

The chain carries TRBV25-1 and TRBJ2-7; no firm D call. The V end was cut by 3 bases, the J end by 0 bases, with 6 bases between. CDR3 length: 13 amino acids. Germline assignment: CDR1 MGHDK and CDR2 SYGVNS. In DNA form, the CDR3 reads TGTGCCAGCAGTGACGATTACTCCTACGAGCAGTACTTC. Its protein is CASSDDYSYEQYF.

This chain joins TRBV6-1 and TRBJ2-1, with 11 bases identical to TRBD2. V trimming: 0 bases; J trimming: 9 bases; junction bases outside the gene matches: 13. CDR3 length: 18 residues. The germline gives CDR1 MNHNS, CDR2 SASEGT. The CDR3 region is CASSEAARLAGGRGEQFF. The CDR3 nucleotides are TGTGCCAGCAGTGAAGCGGCTCGATTAGCGGGAGGGCGCGGTGAGCAGTTCTTC.

The genes are TRBV29-1 and TRBJ2-5; 8 nucleotides line up with TRBD2. Germline CDR1 is SQVTM and CDR2 is ANQGSEA. The CDR3 has 13 residues. The J segment lost 5 bases and the V segment lost 3 bases, leaving 5 bases of the junction unmatched. CDR3 amino acids: CSVESGGTETQYF. The CDR3 bases are TGCAGCGTTGAGTCGGGAGGGACCGAGACCCAGTACTTC.

This chain joins TRBV27 and TRBJ2-5; D is ambiguous. The V gene's germline CDR1 is MNHEY and CDR2 SMNVEV (reference sequence). Trimming removed 3 bases from V and 4 bases from J, with 3 bases in between. The CDR3 is 11 amino acids. In DNA, the CDR3 is TGTGCCAGCAGTTTCCTAGAGACCCAGTACTTC. This codes for CASSFLETQYF.

CDR3 loop: CSVVSSDSYEQYF. The CDR3 region has the DNA TGCAGCGTTGTGTCTAGCGACTCCTACGAGCAGTACTTC. V and J are TRBV29-1 and TRBJ2-7, with a possible D match to TRBD2 (6 bases). V was shortened by 4 bases and J by 0 bases, with 10 bases between the two germline ends. Looked up from germline, CDR1 is SQVTM and CDR2 is ANQGSEA. The CDR3 is 13 residues long.

V usage is TRBV7-3 and J usage is TRBJ2-1; D is unclear. Germline V lookup: CDR1 SGHTA, CDR2 FQGTGA. The germline V and J ends were trimmed by 3 bases and 7 bases, with 13 bases remaining between them. CDR3 length: 14 amino acids. CDR3 coding DNA: TGTGCCAGCAGCTTTAGTGGAGCCGTGAATGAGCAGTTCTTC. Translation gives CASSFSGAVNEQFF.

The chain has TRBV7-9 and TRBJ2-3, with D perhaps TRBD1 (6 bases). The CDR3 runs to 16 residues. Germline CDR1 reads SEHNR; CDR2 reads FQNEAQ (reference sequence). The V and J ends lost 4 bases and 2 bases respectively, with 16 bases between them. CDR3 in DNA: TGTGCCAGCAGCTCCTCCCGCCGGACAGACACAGATACGCAGTATTTT. Translation: CASSSSRRTDTDTQYF.

The gene calls are TRBV2 and TRBJ1-2, with TRBD1 as a possible D gene (5 bases). The V end lost 4 bases, the J end lost 7 bases, and 10 bases lay between the germline ends. Looked up from germline, CDR1 is SNHLY and CDR2 is FYNNEI. This CDR3 has 12 residues. The CDR3 region is CASSGGPSGYTF. The CDR3 coding sequence is TGTGCCAGCAGTGGGGGACCGAGTGGCTACACCTTC.

This clone was detected only once. Other nucleotide sequences from this sample produce the same CDR3. This chain joins TRBV7-9 and TRBJ2-3, with D hard to call. The CDR3 spans 12 residues. The V and J ends lost 3 bases and 1 base respectively, with 2 bases between them. CDR1 SEHNR and CDR2 FQNEAQ come from the germline V gene (reference sequence). This CDR3 reads CASSLGTDTQYF. In nucleotides, the CDR3 is TGTGCCAGCAGCTTGGGCACAGATACGCAGTATTTT.